Listed here is a single T cell receptor beta chain. As yet, its antigen is unknown. Sequencing used immunoSEQ multiplex PCR; TCRdb keeps in-frame clones, though not all of them. The sample has 75,000 to 85,000 clones, more than 60% seen once. The record originates from a study of T cell responses to AZD1222 COVID-19 vaccine. General study points: Baseline seropositives among AZD1222 recipients totaled only five to seven.

The V end was cut by 4 bases, the J end by 7 bases, with 16 bases between. CDR1 MNHEY and CDR2 SVGEGT come from the germline V gene. The CDR3 consists of 15 residues. The J gene is TRBJ1-4, the V gene TRBV6-2 or TRBV6-3, with a tentative D call TRBD1 (5 bases). The sequence derives from an adult who received the MenACWY meningococcal vaccine as a control. This sample comprised peripheral blood, obtained 28 days after the second dose of the MenACWY control vaccine. DNA of the CDR3: TGTGCCAGCAGTTTTTTACGGGACGGGACTGAAAAACTGTTTTTT. Translating gives CASSFLRDGTEKLFF.